The rows below give T cell receptor beta chains drawn from one sample of a study of shared clonotypes between healthy human individuals. Profiling relied on immunoSEQ multiplex PCR, and the TCRdb table lists in-frame clones only, not all of them. Seen here are about 1 million clones, around 76% observed once, and the top ten hold around 1.5%. Input material: memory CD4+ T cells sorted from blood. The receptor source for this set is a man aged 18 to 29 in good health. The CDR3 runs from the conserved cysteine through the conserved F or W. A D gene is named only where the DNA matches it firmly. The size field is filled for only some rows; it gives once, few, many or a size class.

V gene	clone size	D gene	J gene	CDR3 protein	CDR3 DNA
TRBV5-1	.	.	TRBJ1-1	CASSPHFGTEAFF	TGCGCCAGCAGTCCCCATTTCGGCACTGAAGCTTTCTTT
TRBV29-1	.	.	TRBJ1-2	CSVAGANYGYTF	TGCAGCGTCGCAGGGGCCAACTATGGCTACACCTTC
TRBV12-5	many	TRBD2	TRBJ2-1	CASGLELAGGNEQFF	TGTGCTAGTGGTTTGGAGCTAGCGGGAGGGAATGAGCAGTTCTTC
TRBV2	.	TRBD1	TRBJ1-6	CASSAGRGQASPLHF	TGTGCCAGCAGTGCTGGTAGGGGACAGGCTTCACCCCTCCACTTT
TRBV7-9	.	.	TRBJ2-5	CASSIGQGGETQYF	TGTGCCAGCAGCATAGGACAGGGAGGGGAGACCCAGTACTTC
TRBV5-1	.	.	TRBJ2-3	CASRLAGTDTQYF	TGCGCCAGCAGACTCGCGGGAACGGATACGCAGTATTTT
TRBV30	.	.	TRBJ2-5	CAWSSSRETQYF	TGTGCCTGGAGTTCGTCGAGGGAGACCCAGTACTTC
TRBV30	.	TRBD1	TRBJ1-5	CAWSGTASNQPQHF	TGTGCCTGGAGCGGGACAGCAAGCAATCAGCCCCAGCATTTT
TRBV11-2	few	.	TRBJ1-1	CASSFTATEAFF	TGTGCCAGCAGCTTCACGGCGACTGAAGCTTTCTTT
TRBV9	.	TRBD1	TRBJ2-1	CASSPSVGTGVNEQFF	TGTGCCAGCAGCCCAAGTGTTGGGACAGGGGTGAATGAGCAGTTCTTC
TRBV14	.	.	TRBJ1-2	CASSQGAGYGYTF	TGTGCCAGCAGCCAAGGAGCAGGGTATGGCTACACCTTC
TRBV5-1	once	TRBD2	TRBJ2-3	CASSPGGQGPTDTQYF	TGCGCCAGCAGCCCGGGGGGGCAGGGTCCGACAGATACGCAGTATTTT
TRBV28	many	.	TRBJ1-5	CASSPAPRVTSNQPQHF	TGTGCCAGCAGTCCCGCCCCCCGCGTGACTAGCAATCAGCCCCAGCATTTT
TRBV5-4	.	.	TRBJ1-6	CASSSTDGHNSPLHF	TGTGCCAGCAGTTCTACCGACGGGCATAATTCACCCCTCCACTTT
TRBV18	.	.	TRBJ2-7	CASSLQTGSYEQYF	TGTGCCAGCTCACTACAAACAGGGTCCTACGAGCAGTACTTC
TRBV10-3	once	.	TRBJ2-3	CAITNGRTDTQYF	TGTGCCATCACCAACGGGCGCACAGATACGCAGTATTTT
TRBV10-3	.	TRBD1	TRBJ1-2	CAISESTGSNAGGYTF	TGTGCCATCAGTGAGTCGACAGGGTCGAATGCGGGAGGCTACACCTTC
TRBV7-6	once	.	TRBJ2-3	CASSLDGHSTDTQYF	TGTGCCAGCAGCTTAGACGGTCACAGCACAGATACGCAGTATTTT
TRBV5-1	.	TRBD1	TRBJ1-1	CASSLGDRVSEAFF	TGCGCCAGCAGCTTGGGGGACAGGGTCTCTGAAGCTTTCTTT
TRBV28	.	.	TRBJ2-7	CASSPDSYEQYF	TGTGCCAGCAGCCCGGATTCCTACGAGCAGTACTTC
TRBV9	.	.	TRBJ2-2	CASTQGVGGTGELFF	TGTGCCAGTACACAGGGAGTTGGTGGAACCGGGGAGCTGTTTTTT
TRBV30	.	.	TRBJ1-4	CAWSDGGDEKLFF	TGTGCCTGGAGTGACGGCGGCGATGAAAAACTGTTTTTT
TRBV19	few	.	TRBJ1-6	CASSIGGNSPLHF	TGTGCCAGTAGTATCGGCGGTAATTCACCCCTCCACTTT
TRBV7-2	.	.	TRBJ2-3	CASSPPAFYDTQYF	TGTGCCAGCTCGCCCCCAGCTTTCTACGATACGCAGTATTTT
TRBV11-2	.	.	TRBJ2-2	CASSLGLKNTGELFF	TGTGCCAGCAGCTTAGGGTTAAAGAACACCGGGGAGCTGTTTTTT
TRBV7-6	once	.	TRBJ1-4	CASSFTRANEKLFF	TGTGCCAGCAGCTTCACTCGGGCGAATGAAAAACTGTTTTTT
TRBV4-1	.	.	TRBJ1-5	CASSQPKTGTQPQHF	TGCGCCAGCAGCCAACCGAAGACAGGCACTCAGCCCCAGCATTTT
TRBV6-4	once	.	TRBJ2-3	CASSGQPTDTQYF	TGTGCCAGCAGTGGACAGCCCACAGATACGCAGTATTTT
TRBV6-4	.	TRBD1	TRBJ2-6	CASSPGQGYSGANVLTF	TGTGCCAGCAGCCCGGGACAGGGGTACTCTGGGGCCAACGTCCTGACTTTC
TRBV6-6	.	.	TRBJ2-5	CASSGTVQETQYF	TGTGCCAGCAGTGGGACGGTGCAAGAGACCCAGTACTTC
TRBV5-6	.	.	TRBJ2-3	CASSRAGPDTQYF	TGTGCCAGCAGCCGCGCAGGGCCAGATACGCAGTATTTT
TRBV18	.	.	TRBJ2-1	CASSLLEGKGNEQFF	TGTGCCAGCTCACTACTGGAGGGGAAGGGGAATGAGCAGTTCTTC
TRBV27	.	TRBD1	TRBJ1-6	CASSPGTAPRSPLHF	TGTGCCAGCAGCCCCGGGACAGCCCCTCGCTCACCCCTCCACTTT
TRBV18	.	TRBD1	TRBJ2-7	CASSPPDRGTGEQYF	TGTGCCAGCTCACCACCTGACAGGGGGACTGGTGAGCAGTACTTC
TRBV7-9	.	.	TRBJ2-7	CASSLAGAREQYF	TGTGCCAGCAGCCTAGCAGGGGCTCGGGAGCAGTACTTC
TRBV18	.	.	TRBJ1-2	CASSPPGTGSDYGYTF	TGTGCCAGCTCACCACCGGGAACAGGATCAGACTATGGCTACACCTTC
TRBV6-5	.	.	TRBJ2-5	CASRRKETQYF	TGTGCCAGCAGAAGGAAGGAGACCCAGTACTTC
TRBV5-1	few	.	TRBJ2-3	CASSFRSSTDTQYF	TGCGCCAGCAGCTTCCGCTCTAGCACAGATACGCAGTATTTT
TRBV7-9	.	.	TRBJ1-3	CASSNQVGNTIYF	TGTGCCAGCAGCAACCAGGTCGGGAACACCATATATTTT
TRBV7-6	.	TRBD2	TRBJ2-7	CASSHWTSGGYEQYF	TGTGCCAGCAGCCATTGGACTAGCGGGGGCTACGAGCAGTACTTC
TRBV19	.	.	TRBJ2-1	CATPEGRPRSYNEQFF	TGTGCCACCCCAGAGGGGCGGCCCCGCTCCTACAATGAGCAGTTCTTC
TRBV14	.	TRBD1	TRBJ1-4	CASSQMGQKTPSEKLFF	TGTGCCAGCAGCCAAATGGGACAGAAGACTCCTAGTGAAAAACTGTTTTTT
TRBV6-1	.	TRBD1	TRBJ1-1	CASRARQGGDTEAFF	TGTGCCAGCAGGGCGCGACAGGGCGGGGACACTGAAGCTTTCTTT
TRBV7-9	.	.	TRBJ1-3	CASSQNTIYF	TGTGCCAGCAGCCAGAACACCATATATTTT
TRBV28	.	TRBD2	TRBJ2-3	CASSHGLAGVRDTQYF	TGTGCCAGCAGTCATGGACTAGCGGGGGTCAGAGATACGCAGTATTTT
TRBV7-9	.	TRBD2	TRBJ2-3	CASRRLAGSTDTQYF	TGTGCCAGCCGAAGACTAGCGGGGAGCACAGATACGCAGTATTTT
TRBV18	few	TRBD2	TRBJ2-5	CASSQRTSGGLTKETQYF	TGTGCCAGCTCACAACGGACTAGCGGGGGCCTCACCAAAGAGACCCAGTACTTC
TRBV9	.	.	TRBJ2-7	CASSVGPSYEQYF	TGTGCCAGCAGCGTAGGCCCATCCTACGAGCAGTACTTC
TRBV14	few	.	TRBJ1-2	CASSHRGGFNYGYTF	TGTGCCAGCAGCCATCGCGGGGGGTTCAACTATGGCTACACCTTC
TRBV5-1	.	.	TRBJ1-4	CASSRVTNEKLFF	TGCGCCAGCAGCCGCGTAACTAATGAAAAACTGTTTTTT
TRBV11-2	.	.	TRBJ1-3	CASSPKGGVSGNTIYF	TGTGCCAGCAGCCCCAAGGGCGGCGTCTCTGGAAACACCATATATTTT
TRBV19	few	TRBD2	TRBJ2-3	CASTLGGLASDTQYF	TGTGCCAGTACCCTCGGGGGACTAGCCTCAGATACGCAGTATTTT
TRBV7-8	.	.	TRBJ2-5	CASSLAGQKYQETQYF	TGTGCCAGCAGCTTAGCCGGGCAGAAATACCAAGAGACCCAGTACTTC
TRBV7-2	.	.	TRBJ1-2	CASSLGAIGTRDGYTF	TGTGCCAGCAGCTTAGGAGCAATAGGGACACGAGATGGCTACACCTTC